The T cell receptor (beta chain) under discussion was sequenced for a study of human T cells and chemical hapten exposure. Each CDR3 protein is one row after TCRdb ran MiXCR on the RACE reads. The repertoire includes 40,000 to 60,000 distinct CDR3 sequences, about 10% of them detected once, and roughly 4.1% sits in the top ten. Time point meaning: patch test 1, 2 weeks after DPC sensitization. Noted treatment: therapeutic diphenylcyclopropenone sensitization with weekly scalp DPC. This clonotype was recorded many times. Trimming removed 3 bases at V and 5 bases at J, with 22 bases between. The CDR3 length is 17 residues.

The TCR comes from a woman aged 45-59 years with alopecia areata. Some clones in this sample may be carry-over from other donors' samples. This chain links TRBV12-3 or TRBV12-4 with TRBJ1-2; D possibly corresponds to TRBD1 (5 bases). Specimen: whole blood, collected in connection with sensitization to the hapten diphenylcyclopropenone (DPC). This CDR3 reads CASSFSDSRVGRYGYTF. The DNA of the CDR3 is TGTGCCAGCAGTTTTTCAGACTCCAGGGTAGGGCGTTATGGCTACACCTTC.